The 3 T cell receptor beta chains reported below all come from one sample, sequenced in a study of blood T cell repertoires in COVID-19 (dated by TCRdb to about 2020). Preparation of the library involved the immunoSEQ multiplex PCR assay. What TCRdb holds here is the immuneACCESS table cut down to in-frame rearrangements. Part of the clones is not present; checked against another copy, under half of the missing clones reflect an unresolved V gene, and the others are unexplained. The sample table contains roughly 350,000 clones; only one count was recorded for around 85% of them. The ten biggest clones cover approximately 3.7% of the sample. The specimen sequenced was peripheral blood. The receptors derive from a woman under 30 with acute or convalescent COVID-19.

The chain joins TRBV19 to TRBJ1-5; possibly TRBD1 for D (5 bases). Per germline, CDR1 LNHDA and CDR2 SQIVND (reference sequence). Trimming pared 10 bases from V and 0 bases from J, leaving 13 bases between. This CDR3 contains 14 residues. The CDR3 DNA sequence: TGTGCCACACAGGCTCCGTATAGCAATCAGCCCCAGCATTTT. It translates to CATQAPYSNQPQHF.

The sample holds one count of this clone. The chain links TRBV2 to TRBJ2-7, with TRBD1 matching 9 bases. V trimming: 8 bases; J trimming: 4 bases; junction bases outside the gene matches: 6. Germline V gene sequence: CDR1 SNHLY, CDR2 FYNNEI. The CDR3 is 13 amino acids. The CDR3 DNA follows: TGTGCCAGCGGGGACAGGGCAGAGTACGAGCAGTACTTC. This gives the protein CASGDRAEYEQYF.

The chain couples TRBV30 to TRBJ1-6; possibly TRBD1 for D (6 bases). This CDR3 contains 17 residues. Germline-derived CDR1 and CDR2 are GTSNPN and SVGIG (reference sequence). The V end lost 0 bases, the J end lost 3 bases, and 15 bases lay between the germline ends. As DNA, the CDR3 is TGTGCCTGGAGTGTTGTAGGACAGAGTAGCTATAATTCACCCCTCCACTTT. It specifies CAWSVVGQSSYNSPLHF.